This T cell receptor beta chain was obtained from a study of cytomegalovirus exposure and HLA in healthy donors (TCRdb year 2017). Describing the broader study: An earlier analysis of 587 of the donors reported 250 to 300 Gb of sequence data and 120 million or so unique TCR beta sequences from some 180 million T cells. The study combined high-throughput TCR immunosequencing, statistical association of individual TCRs with disease status, and machine learning to predict cytomegalovirus infection status. In a later genetic analysis, genome-wide SNP genotypes for about three fifths of the roughly 670 donors were used, and that subset was treated as a discovery cohort. To study patterns of TCR occurrence, a later analysis re-analyzed previously published TCR beta repertoires from 666 donors and added high-resolution HLA genotyping. The T cell repertoires of about 700 subjects were profiled by immunosequencing and related to cytomegalovirus serostatus. Approximately 300 gigabases of sequencing data and around 85 million unique TCR sequences made up an early release that covered several hundred HLA-typed donors. Typing coverage varied by locus: roughly 620-640 donors for A, B, C, DRB1 and DQB1; about 520 for DQA1; approximately 570 for DPA1; around 450 for DPB1. In addition to the first cohort of around 670 subjects, a separate validation cohort of approximately 130 different subjects was used. Donor age, sex, ethnicity and CMV serostatus were compiled together with the repertoire data. Of the 398 genotyped donors, around 81% fell in the genetic ancestry cluster associated with self-reported Caucasian donors. An earlier analysis of 500 to 750 of the donors applied high-throughput TCR beta sequencing to assess whether each TCR beta V gene segment acted as functional or pseudogenic. Rather than drawing on any new phenotypic data, the later analysis identified candidate immune exposures from TCR beta sequences and the way those sequences occurred across donors. The aim of the study was to test whether cataloging public T cell receptors could identify signatures of past pathogen exposure. Both class I and class II loci were covered by HLA typing, at four-digit resolution. Across some 400 genotyped donors of the cohort, an average of roughly 250,000 unique TCR beta nucleotide sequences per donor were sequenced, and roughly 17% of those sequences were non-productive. All discovery cohort repertoires had been generated using a single sequencing platform. Several DR-DQ haplotypes were handled as single units for association and clustering, since linkage in the cohort was strong. Results the study describes overall, beyond this receptor: Some IMGT-functional V segments, including TRBV6-2 and TRBV6-3, could not be told apart with the 87-base-pair reads, so those segments were excluded. A later analysis found that HLA-associated TCR beta chains were more clonally expanded and had lower generation probabilities than equally common non-associated chains. In vitro tests confirmed that a few of the cytomegalovirus-associated TCR beta chains recognize cytomegalovirus antigens. When HLA alleles, especially DR and DQ, strongly co-occurred, TCR associations were difficult to assign to individual alleles. In a later genetic analysis, fewer N-insertions in productive TCRs were reported among donors in an Asian-associated ancestry cluster than the roughly 700-donor mean. Presence/absence analyses assumed roughly uniform sequencing depth across donors, an assumption that may not hold. A group of highly shared sequence variants was considered likely to be a technical artifact of the sequencing pipeline. The classifier was reported to diagnose cytomegalovirus status with high specificity and sensitivity in both the original cohort and the validation cohort. In a later analysis, several top co-occurrence clusters were reported to appear linked to parvovirus B19, influenza, CMV and Epstein-Barr virus. Because HLA typing was missing for some donors at each locus, association tests included only the typed subset. In an earlier analysis of approximately 600 of the donors, most TCR beta V segments were observed in productive rearrangements about 87% or about 30% of the time, broadly matching IMGT annotations. A further reported finding was that TCR beta sequences accurately predicted the HLA-A and HLA-B alleles for most subjects in the first cohort. V-gene and J-gene trimming of TCR beta chains was associated with a missense DCLRE1C variant in a later genetic analysis, and the association was replicated in an independent cohort. In a later analysis, TCR association rates were found to vary across HLA loci, with the most associated TCRs seen for DRB1 alleles and the fewest for HLA-C alleles. Most TCR sequences were seen in very few donors, while some public TCRs were found in many individuals. In the study, 164 TCR beta chains were listed as associated with cytomegalovirus. At a false discovery rate of 0.05, a later analysis linked approximately 18,000 TCR beta sequences to specific HLA alleles. Seventeen rarely observed V segments, including chromosome 9 orphons, were excluded from the earlier analysis of a few hundred of the donors because counts were too low. The cohort was sequenced for TCR beta chains only, and without alpha or paired-chain data the features that could be detected were limited. In a later analysis, most CMV-associated TCR beta chains were found to appear HLA-restricted, with HLA associations seemingly driven largely by CMV exposure. Linkage disequilibrium might explain the correlated functional status among segregating V segments, but an unknown experimental factor could not be ruled out. According to the authors, the approach could potentially be generalized to other disease states and immunological phenotypes. Immune exposure information for the cohort was limited to CMV serostatus.

The library relied on the immunoSEQ multiplex PCR assay. For the multiplex PCR, a mixture combining 60 forward primers for TCR Vbeta segments and 13 reverse primers for TCR Jbeta segments was used. A multiplex PCR assay on genomic DNA amplified the CDR3 region of rearranged TCR beta genes. The amplified TCR beta libraries were sequenced on the Illumina HiSeq System as 87-base-pair reads. Regarding the original processing steps: A later analysis counted tens of millions of unique TCR beta chains across the 690 or so repertoires, and some 11 million of these chains were shared by at least two donors. A nearest-neighbor algorithm error-corrected the raw reads and collapsed the reads into unique sequences, merging closely related sequences to remove PCR and sequencing errors. To assign V, D and J gene segments, CDR3 sequences were aligned to IMGT reference sequences. For a sequence to be retained, a match of at least six nucleotides to both a V gene segment and a J gene segment was required. Rearrangements were called productive when the CDR3 lacked stop codons and stayed in frame with V and J; all others were non-productive. CDR3 was defined by IMGT convention, running from the second conserved V-encoded cysteine to the conserved J-encoded phenylalanine. The earlier analysis of a few hundred of the donors excluded any sequence lacking an unambiguous match to a single V gene segment. An earlier analysis of under 750 of the donors called V segments functional above 56.7% productive rearrangements and segregating when the between-donor standard deviation exceeded 5%. A statistical classification framework was built to diagnose cytomegalovirus status from the catalog of TCR beta chain sequences. V and J gene assignment, in a later analysis, came from comparing TCR nucleotide sequences with IMGT/GENE-DB human TR gene sequences. A later analysis assigned CDR3 sequences and most-parsimonious VDJ recombination scenarios with the TCRdist pipeline. In a later analysis, each TCR beta chain was defined by its CDR3 amino acid sequence together with its V-gene family, and reads without a unique V-gene family were excluded. A later analysis removed 550 to 700 highly shared, low-generation-probability nucleotide sequences to deal with suspected cross-contamination and a sequencing artifact. For each public chain, a later analysis derived a clonal expansion index from normalized ranks of inferred template counts within each repertoire. A later analysis computed generation probabilities with a VDJ recombination model fitted to out-of-frame rearrangements, and checked the results against IGoR. In a later analysis, hypergeometric tests were used to score TCR-TCR, TCR-HLA and TCR-CMV co-occurrence, with a repertoire-size bias correction applied to TCR pairs. In a later analysis, false discovery rates were estimated by permuting HLA or CMV assignments 20 times. In a later analysis, co-occurring TCRs were grouped with DBSCAN, and TCRdist sequence similarity was added when clustering was performed within HLA-allele-positive subsets. Repertoires with fewer than 30,000 or more than 120,000 public chains, plus five repertoires with anomalous nucleotide sharing, were excluded from co-occurrence clustering. Not all clones reach the TCRdb copy of this immuneACCESS table, which keeps in-frame sequences only. Checked studies attribute under half of the gap to unresolved V genes and leave the rest unexplained. The V and J calls and clone size were taken over from that table, and D and trimming were inferred from the DNA. In all, the sample holds about 170,000 clones, and roughly 85% of those were seen once. Jointly, the top ten make up approximately 1.6% of the sample.

The cohort was made up of approximately 670 healthy bone marrow donors. Cohort members were all nominally healthy when sampled, although unrecorded immune exposures were likely present. The donor was CMV seronegative and was included in the group of hundreds of seronegative cohort members. Every donor gave a peripheral blood sample, and the peripheral blood mononuclear cells from that sample were used for TCR beta sequencing. The Qiagen DNeasy Blood Extraction Kit was used to extract genomic DNA from the blood cell samples. This clone was seen more than once but under ten times. Its cognate antigen has yet to be identified. Nothing much larger sits one base from this clone, and base qualities are not available. The germline V gene (reference sequence) sets CDR1 to LNHNV and CDR2 to YYDKDF. The germline V and J ends show losses of 7 bases and 6 bases respectively, and no gene match explains 15 bases of the junction. Including cysteine and phenylalanine, the CDR3 has 16 amino acids. Left in the record is the CDR3 DNA by itself, 48 bases read in frame from the first base.

The clonotype originates from a male donor in good health and CMV-seronegative. Sequenced material: PBMCs. The sequence is built from TRBV15 and TRBJ2-3; 8 nucleotides in the junction match TRBD1. The nucleotide sequence is given as TGTGCCACCACCCTCGGGACAGGAAAACTTTCGGATACGCAGTATTTT. It is translated as CATTLGTGKLSDTQYF.